One sample yielded the 3 T cell receptor beta chains listed below, sequenced in a study of cytotoxic CD8 clonotypes in ibrutinib-treated CLL. Only in-frame clones appear in the TCRdb table, and some are missing; sequencing was by immunoSEQ multiplex PCR. This repertoire shows about 76,000 clones, 85% to 90% found once; its top ten account for 5.4%. Sequencing used PBMCs, obtained before ibrutinib treatment. Receptors were obtained from a human donor with chronic lymphocytic leukemia.

This chain links TRBV7-8 with TRBJ1-5, with D tentatively TRBD1 (6 bases). The CDR3 totals 15 residues. The V gene lost 0 bases and the J gene lost 5 bases, with 11 bases spanning the gap. The germline V gene encodes CDR1 SGHVS and CDR2 FQNEAQ. The DNA of the CDR3 is TGTGCCAGCAGCTTAGCGGGGGCAGTGCATCAGCCCCAGCATTTT. This gives the protein CASSLAGAVHQPQHF.

Here the CDR3 reads CASSFPGTASYEQYF. The CDR3 nucleotides are TGTGCCAGCAGCTTCCCGGGGACAGCGTCCTACGAGCAGTACTTC. The V call is TRBV11-1, the J call TRBJ2-7, with 7 bases that match TRBD1. There are 15 residues in the CDR3. Germline V CDR1 and CDR2: SGHAT, FQDESV (reference sequence). J lost 1 base, V lost 3 bases, and 6 bases had no gene match. Full variable domain (remainder filled in from reference TRBV11-1 and TRBJ2-7): EAEVAQSPRYKITEKSQAVAFWCDPISGHATLYWYRQILGQGPELLVQFQDESVVDDSQLPKDRFSAERLKGVDSTLKIQPAELGDSAMYLCASSFPGTASYEQYFGPGTRLTVT.

J is TRBJ1-2 and V is TRBV5-4; TRBD1 might be the D (5 bases). The CDR3 loop spans 12 amino acids. The germline V gene encodes CDR1 SGHNT and CDR2 YYREEE (reference sequence). Trimming stripped 7 bases from V and 2 bases from J, with 9 bases between. The CDR3 region is CASGGVNYGYTF. Here the CDR3 DNA reads TGTGCCAGCGGAGGGGTGAACTATGGCTACACCTTC.